Following are 17 T cell receptor beta chains from one sample sequenced in a study of OX40 agonist ivuxolimab in advanced cancers. Clones were read by immunoSEQ multiplex PCR, and TCRdb kept only the in-frame ones, dropping some. The sample contains approximately 88,000 clones, about 88% of which appear only once. This specimen consisted of CD4+ or CD8+ T cells sorted from blood, obtained in a trial of the OX40 agonist ivuxolimab. The receptors were gathered from an adult with an advanced solid tumor such as melanoma, head and neck, liver or kidney cancer.

V gene TRBV14 combines with J gene TRBJ2-7, with D possibly matching TRBD2 (5 bases). The V end was cut by 3 bases, the J end by 6 bases, with 15 bases between. This CDR3 region has 14 residues. CDR1 and CDR2 from the germline V gene are SGHDN and FVKESK. CDR3 sequence (DNA): TGTGCCAGCAGCCAGTGGAGGTCTTCACGCGAGCAGTACTTC. It specifies CASSQWRSSREQYF.

This sequence joins TRBV21-1 and TRBJ2-7; the table's D call, TRBD1, has no DNA check behind it. TRBV21-1 has pseudogene status. This CDR3 contains 13 residues. This CDR3 is CASFHRGPYEQYF. The CDR3 nucleotides read TGTGCCAGCTTTCACAGGGGGCCCTACGAGCAGTACTTC.

This clone was observed a few times. The chain combines TRBV11-2 with TRBJ2-7; no reliable D call. Germline V gene data show CDR1 as SGHAT and CDR2 as FQNNGV. V shed 5 bases and J shed 3 bases, with 8 bases lying between them. The CDR3 covers 12 residues. DNA of the CDR3: TGTGCCAGCAGCAAAGTGGACTACGAGCAGTACTTC. It encodes CASSKVDYEQYF.

The chain carries TRBV6-5 and TRBJ2-1; D is unresolved. V shed 2 bases and J shed 0 bases, with 8 bases lying between them. Germline V gives CDR1 MNHEY, CDR2 SVGAGI. CDR3 length equals 15 residues. The CDR3 reads CASSYRQASYNEQFF. Here the CDR3 DNA reads TGTGCCAGCAGTTACCGGCAGGCCTCCTACAATGAGCAGTTCTTC.

The V gene is TRBV5-1, the J gene TRBJ1-4, with TRBD1 as a possible D gene (6 bases). The CDR3 has 16 amino acids. The germline V gene encodes CDR1 SGHRS and CDR2 YFSETQ. V lost 4 bases to trimming and J lost 0 bases, with 13 bases between them. The CDR3 DNA follows: TGCGCCAGCAGCGGGGGCAGATCCGCAACTAATGAAAAACTGTTTTTT. This codes for CASSGGRSATNEKLFF. The full variable domain, with the rest looked up from reference TRBV5-1 and TRBJ1-4, is KAGVTQTPRYLIKTRGQQVTLSCSPISGHRSVSWYQQTPGQGLQFLFEYFSETQRNKGNFPGRFSGRQFSNSRSEMNVSTLELGDSALYLCASSGGRSATNEKLFFGSGTQLSVL.

V is TRBV19 and J is TRBJ2-2, with unresolved D. Germline V gene sequence: CDR1 LNHDA, CDR2 SQIVND (reference sequence). CDR3 length: 13 residues. Trimming removed 7 bases from V and 5 bases from J, with 11 bases in between. CDR3 DNA: TGTGCCAGTATGATCGTGGTGACCGGGGAGCTGTTTTTT. Translated: CASMIVVTGELFF.

The V gene is TRBV5-6, the J gene TRBJ2-5; 9 bases match TRBD1. Germline CDR1 reads SGHDT; CDR2 reads YYEEEE. The CDR3 sequence is 16 residues long. After removal of 0 bases from V and 4 bases from J, the junction contained 7 bases not matched to a gene. The DNA for the CDR3 is TGTGCCAGCAGCTTGGTGGGACAGGGAACCCGAGAGACCCAGTACTTC. This sequence encodes CASSLVGQGTRETQYF.

CDR3: CASSYSQGAGVDTQYF. The CDR3 coding sequence is TGCGCCAGCAGTTATTCTCAGGGGGCCGGGGTAGATACGCAGTATTTT. This sequence joins TRBV5-1 and TRBJ2-3, with 8 bases aligning to TRBD1. The germline gives CDR1 SGHRS, CDR2 YFSETQ. Trimming took 5 bases from V and 5 from J; bases not matched to a gene: 13. The CDR3 consists of 16 residues.

This chain uses TRBV18 with TRBJ2-3; 12 bases match TRBD2. V trimming: 0 bases; J trimming: 5 bases; junction bases outside the gene matches: 9. In germline, CDR1 is KGHSH, CDR2 LQKENI. The CDR3 extends over 18 amino acids. DNA for the CDR3: TGTGCCAGCTCACCACCGACTAGCGGGGGCCGACATGGAGATACGCAGTATTTT. It translates to CASSPPTSGGRHGDTQYF.

This clone was seen a single time. The chain has TRBV9 and TRBJ1-5; D gene ambiguous. The CDR3 loop spans 15 amino acids. Germline lookup yields CDR1 SGDLS and CDR2 YYNGEE. Trimming removed 0 bases from V and 0 bases from J, with 7 bases in between. The CDR3 coding sequence is TGTGCCAGCAGCGTAGACCCAAATAGCAATCAGCCCCAGCATTTT. This encodes CASSVDPNSNQPQHF.

This clone has just one count. The CDR3 DNA reads as TGTGCCAGCAGCTCACAGAGATACGAGCAGTACTTC. Translated: CASSSQRYEQYF. V is TRBV11-2 and J is TRBJ2-7; no clear D gene. V was trimmed by 4 bases and J by 4 bases, leaving 8 bases between them. The CDR3 runs to 12 residues. Germline-derived CDR1 and CDR2 are SGHAT and FQNNGV.

There are a few counts of this clone. This chain joins TRBV10-2 and TRBJ2-2, with D possibly matching TRBD1 (6 bases). CDR3 size: 13 residues. V was cut by 8 bases and J by 0 bases, with 7 bases left in between. The V gene's germline CDR1 is WSHSY and CDR2 SAAADI. The CDR3 DNA follows: TGCGCCAGCGAGGGGGCGAACACCGGGGAGCTGTTTTTT. Its translation: CASEGANTGELFF.

The CDR3 region is CASSERSGPGGVIEQFF. CDR3 coding DNA: TGCGCCAGCAGTGAGCGGTCGGGCCCCGGGGGTGTAATTGAGCAGTTCTTC. The chain links TRBV10-1 to TRBJ2-1, with D maybe TRBD2 (6 bases). This CDR3 contains 17 residues. Germline-derived CDR1 and CDR2 are WNHNN and SYGVQD (reference sequence). The V end was cut by 2 bases, the J end by 9 bases, with 23 bases between.

V gene TRBV5-4 combines with J gene TRBJ2-3; weak D call: TRBD2 (5 bases). Per the germline V gene, CDR1 is SGHNT and CDR2 is YYREEE (reference sequence). The CDR3 contains 14 residues. Deletions cut 2 bases from V and 6 bases from J, with 13 bases between. CDR3 region: CASSFQGLKDTQYF. The DNA for the CDR3 is TGTGCCAGCAGCTTCCAAGGACTCAAGGATACGCAGTATTTT.

J is TRBJ2-6 and V is TRBV28; the D is unclear. Trimming took off 1 base at V and 0 bases at J, with 10 bases between the two ends. This CDR3 spans 17 amino acids. Germline CDR1 reads MDHEN; CDR2 reads SYDVKM. The CDR3 bases are TGTGCCAGCAGTTTATACGGCTTCCCCTCTGGGGCCAACGTCCTGACTTTC. Amino acid sequence: CASSLYGFPSGANVLTF.

This sequence joins TRBV18 and TRBJ2-3; 8 bases match TRBD1. Per the germline V gene, CDR1 is KGHSH and CDR2 is LQKENI. Losses at the gene ends were 1 base for V and 1 base for J; bases not matched to a gene: 7. This CDR3 is built from 17 residues. The CDR3 nucleotides are TGTGCCAGCTCACCACAGATAATGGGACAGGGCACAGATACGCAGTATTTT. Translating gives CASSPQIMGQGTDTQYF.

The chain carries TRBV4-2 and TRBJ1-3; D gene unclear. Per germline, CDR1 LGHNA and CDR2 YNFKEQ. V was clipped by 4 bases and J by 0 bases, with 22 bases between them. CDR3 length equals 19 residues. The CDR3 DNA reads TGTGCCAGCAGCCGCCCTTCGCCAGGCGACCTGAGCTCTGGAAACACCATATATTTT. The encoded protein is CASSRPSPGDLSSGNTIYF.